A selection of T cell receptor beta chains follows, all from one sample in a study of T cells in Graves' hyperthyroidism and ophthalmopathy. A single record per CDR3 protein comes from TCRdb applying MiXCR to the multiplex PCR reads. This table has fewer than 350,000 distinct CDR3 sequences, 20% to 25% appearing once. Sequenced sample: blood. The receptor source for this set is a woman aged 45 to 65 with Graves' hyperthyroidism. The conserved cysteine and the conserved F or W are not part of the CDR3 here. D genes are given only for firm matches. Size values are once, few and many counts, or a class for expanded clones, and some rows have none.

size,V,length,D,CDR3
NA,TRBV19,10,TRBD1,ASADRGSGYT
NA,TRBV7-8,16,TRBD2,ASSLIGAGGARANVLT
NA,TRBV30,13,NA,AWSLQAGGIGEQY
many,TRBV7-9,15,NA,ASSLGATGMTNYGYT
many,TRBV5-1,12,NA,ASSLTGITDTQY
many,TRBV2,12,TRBD1,ASRLQGVNQPQH
few,TRBV5-8,13,NA,ASSLIFGSSYEQY
NA,TRBV7-9,16,TRBD2,ASSSEGRLAGVYYEQY
NA,TRBV2,15,TRBD2,ASSPTGLAGTTGELF
many,TRBV2,14,NA,ASSEDGILLNTEAF
few,TRBV12-3/TRBV12-4,10,TRBD1,ASTGQGRGYT
many,TRBV28,13,NA,ASSFPASGSYEQY
NA,TRBV4-1,13,NA,ASSQDRGTGDIQY
many,TRBV6-1,13,TRBD2,ASISGLAGTDTQY
NA,TRBV7-6,12,NA,ASSLAGATYGYT
many,TRBV28,15,TRBD1,ASSLWGQGGFNQPQH
many,TRBV20-1,15,TRBD1,SANRDRGRVSTDTQY
many,TRBV10-3,11,TRBD2,AISLAGGNEQF
NA,TRBV12-3/TRBV12-4,13,NA,ASSSGGRLNTEAF
NA,TRBV7-8,17,TRBD1,ASSLARYPGQGRNYGYT
once,TRBV20-1,14,TRBD2,SAMNSGRAGTGELF
many,TRBV12-3/TRBV12-4,14,NA,ASSWWAGGQNNEQF
many,TRBV28,12,TRBD2,ASSLAGGAYEQY
few,TRBV7-9,16,TRBD2,ASSFNSRAGGHTDTQY
NA,TRBV19,12,NA,ASSIRVVTGELF
NA,TRBV3-1,12,NA,ASSQRGTDYEQY